Below, one TCR beta chain is given with its context. The protocol was immunoSEQ multiplex PCR, while the TCRdb copy is restricted to in-frame clones and leaves out a portion. The sample contains under 50,000 clones, approximately 94% of which appear only once. The data originate from a study of T cell changes during pregnancy in multiple sclerosis. After removal of 0 bases from V and 7 bases from J, the junction contained 15 bases not matched to a gene. CDR1 is KGHSH, CDR2 LQKENI, per germline. The CDR3 length is 18 residues. The TCR originated in a female donor with multiple sclerosis, enrolled in a pregnancy study. The chain joins TRBV18 to TRBJ1-5, with 7 positions matching TRBD1. This material consisted of CD4+ T cells from peripheral blood mononuclear cells, taken after pregnancy. CDR3 in amino acids: CASSPPYVAGGVGQPQHF. The CDR3 DNA reads as TGTGCCAGCTCACCACCGTATGTAGCAGGGGGAGTGGGCCAGCCCCAGCATTTT. Variable domain in full (rest from reference TRBV18 and TRBJ1-5): NAGVMQNPRHLVRRRGQEARLRCSPMKGHSHVYWYRQLPEEGLKFMVYLQKENIIDESGMPKERFSAEFPKEGPSILRIQQVVRGDSAAYFCASSPPYVAGGVGQPQHFGDGTRLSIL.